This T cell receptor beta chain stems from a study of T cell repertoires in cytomegalovirus infection. This clonotype was found a few times. Its specificity is unknown. Between the trimmed V and J ends, which lost 3 bases and 4 bases, there was a span of 7 bases. The CDR3 extends over 12 amino acids. Each CDR3 protein is one row after TCRdb ran MiXCR on the reads. The profile shows around 900,000 distinct CDR3 sequences, around 32% of them singletons. This TCR was recovered from a human donor in good health (CMV status not recorded). Some clones in this sample may be carry-over from other donors' samples. The sequencing here drew on cultured CD8+ T cells from PBMCs, taken from culture after CMV antigen stimulation. This chain joins TRBV12-3 or TRBV12-4 and TRBJ2-7; D is undetermined. CDR3 sequence reads: CASSLLSYEQYV. The CDR3 DNA sequence: TGTGCCAGCAGTTTGCTGTCATACGAGCAGTACGTC.